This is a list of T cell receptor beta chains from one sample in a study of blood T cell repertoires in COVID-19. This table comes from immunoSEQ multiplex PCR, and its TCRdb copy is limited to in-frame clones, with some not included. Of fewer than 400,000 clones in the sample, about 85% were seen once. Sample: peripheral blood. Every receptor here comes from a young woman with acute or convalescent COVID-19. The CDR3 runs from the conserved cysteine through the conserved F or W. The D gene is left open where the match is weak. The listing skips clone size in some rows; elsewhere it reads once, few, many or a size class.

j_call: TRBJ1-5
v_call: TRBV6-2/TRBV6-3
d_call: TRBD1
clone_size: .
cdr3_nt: TGTGCCAGCAGTTATATATTAGCAGGGGGCGCGGATCAGCCCCAGCATTTT
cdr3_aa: CASSYILAGGADQPQHF

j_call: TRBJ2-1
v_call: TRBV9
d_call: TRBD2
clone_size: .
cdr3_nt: TGTGCCAGCAGCGTAGAGCCTAGCGGGAGCTACAATGAGCAGTTCTTC
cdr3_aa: CASSVEPSGSYNEQFF

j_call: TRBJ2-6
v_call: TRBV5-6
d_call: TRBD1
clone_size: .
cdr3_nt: TGTGCCAGCAGCGTCGGTGGGACAGGTGTTTCTGGGGCCAACGTCCTGACTTTC
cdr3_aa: CASSVGGTGVSGANVLTF

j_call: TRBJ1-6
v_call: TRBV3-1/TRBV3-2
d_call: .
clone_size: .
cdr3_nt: TGTGCCAGCAGCCAACAGCGTTCACCCCTCCACTTT
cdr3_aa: CASSQQRSPLHF

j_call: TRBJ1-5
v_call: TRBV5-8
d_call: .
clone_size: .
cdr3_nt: TGTGCCAGCAGCCGGGAGGACCGTGACCAGCCCCAGCATTTT
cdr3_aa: CASSREDRDQPQHF

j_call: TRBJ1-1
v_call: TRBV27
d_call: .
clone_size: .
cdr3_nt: TGTGCCAGCAGTTTGATAAGGGGGAACACTGAAGCTTTCTTT
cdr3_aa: CASSLIRGNTEAFF

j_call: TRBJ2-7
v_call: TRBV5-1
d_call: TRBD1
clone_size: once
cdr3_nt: TGCGCCAGCAGCTTGGCAGGGGGCTCGTACGAGCAGTACTTC
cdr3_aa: CASSLAGGSYEQYF

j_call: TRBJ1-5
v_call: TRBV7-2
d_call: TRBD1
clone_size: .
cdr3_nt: TGTGCCAGCAGCCCAGGGGGAGGCCAGCCCCAGCATTTT
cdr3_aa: CASSPGGGQPQHF

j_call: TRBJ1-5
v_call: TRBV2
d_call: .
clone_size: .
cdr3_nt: TGTGCCAGCAAGGGGGTTCTTGAGCCCCAGCATTTT
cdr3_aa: CASKGVLEPQHF

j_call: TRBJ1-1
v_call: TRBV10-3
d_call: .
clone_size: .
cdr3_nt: TGTGCCATCAGTGGGGATTGGGGCTCGAACACTGAAGCTTTCTTT
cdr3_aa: CAISGDWGSNTEAFF

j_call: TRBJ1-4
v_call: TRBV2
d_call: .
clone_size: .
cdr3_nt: TGTGCCAGCAAGAGGAGGGGCTCGGGTGAAAAACTGTTTTTT
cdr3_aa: CASKRRGSGEKLFF

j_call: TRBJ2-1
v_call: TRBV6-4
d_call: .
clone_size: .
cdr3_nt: TGTGCCAGCAGTGAGTCCAAAGGACAGAACTACAATGAGCAGTTCTTC
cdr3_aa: CASSESKGQNYNEQFF

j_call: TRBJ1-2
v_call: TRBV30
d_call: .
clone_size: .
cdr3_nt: TGTGCCTGGGATTCTGACCGCCGGGACAAGTATGGCTACACCTTC
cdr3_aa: CAWDSDRRDKYGYTF

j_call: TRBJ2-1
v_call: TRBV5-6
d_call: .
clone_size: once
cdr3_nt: TGTGCCAGCAGCTTGGCCGACAAGAACTTACGTGAGCAGTTCTTC
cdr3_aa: CASSLADKNLREQFF

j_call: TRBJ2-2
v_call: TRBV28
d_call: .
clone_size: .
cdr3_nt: TGTGCCAGTATCCGGACAGAGTACACCGGGGAGCTGTTTTTT
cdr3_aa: CASIRTEYTGELFF

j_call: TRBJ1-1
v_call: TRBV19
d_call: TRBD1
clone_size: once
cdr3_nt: TGTGCCAGTAGCGGGACAGGGTTTAAGATGAACACTGAAGCTTTCTTT
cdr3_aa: CASSGTGFKMNTEAFF

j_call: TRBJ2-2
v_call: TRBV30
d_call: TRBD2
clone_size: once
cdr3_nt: TGTGCGGCGGGACTAGCGGGGGGTCGGACCGGGGAGCTGTTTTTT
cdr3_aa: CAAGLAGGRTGELFF

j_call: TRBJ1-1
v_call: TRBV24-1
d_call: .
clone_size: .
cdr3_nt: TGTGCCACCAGTGATGGCAGGGGTAACACTGAAGCTTTCTTT
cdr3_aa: CATSDGRGNTEAFF

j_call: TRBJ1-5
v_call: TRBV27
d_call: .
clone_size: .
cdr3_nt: TGTGCCAGCAGTTCTCTCGACGGGGGAAATCAGCCCCAGCATTTT
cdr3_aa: CASSSLDGGNQPQHF

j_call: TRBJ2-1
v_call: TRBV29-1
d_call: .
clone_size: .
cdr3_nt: TGCAGCGTTGAAGCGGGTGTAGTAAATGAGCAGTTCTTC
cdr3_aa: CSVEAGVVNEQFF

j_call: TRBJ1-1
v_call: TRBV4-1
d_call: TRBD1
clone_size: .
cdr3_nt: TGCGCCAGCAGTCGAGGGGGCGCGGGCACTGAAGCTTTCTTT
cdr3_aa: CASSRGGAGTEAFF

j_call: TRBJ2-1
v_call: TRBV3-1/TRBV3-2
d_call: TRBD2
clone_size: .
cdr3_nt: TGTGCCAGCAGCCGCCAGCGGGGGGGGTCCTACAATGAGCAGTTCTTC
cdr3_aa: CASSRQRGGSYNEQFF

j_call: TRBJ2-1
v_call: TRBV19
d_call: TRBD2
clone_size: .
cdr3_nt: TGTGCCAGTAGTACGGGCACTAGCGGGGGGAACAATGAGCAGTTCTTC
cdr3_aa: CASSTGTSGGNNEQFF

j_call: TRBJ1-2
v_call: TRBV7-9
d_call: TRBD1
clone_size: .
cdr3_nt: TGTGCCAGCAGCCCCGACCTCGGACAGGGGCGCTATGGCTACACCTTC
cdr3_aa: CASSPDLGQGRYGYTF

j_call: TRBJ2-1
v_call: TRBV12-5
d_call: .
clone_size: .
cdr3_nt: TGTGCTAGTGGTTTGGGACAGGAGACCTACAATGAGCAGTTCTTC
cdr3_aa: CASGLGQETYNEQFF

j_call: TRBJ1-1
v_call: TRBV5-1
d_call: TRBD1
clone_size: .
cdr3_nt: TGCGCCAGCACCCCGGACAGGGACGACACTGAAGCTTTCTTT
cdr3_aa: CASTPDRDDTEAFF

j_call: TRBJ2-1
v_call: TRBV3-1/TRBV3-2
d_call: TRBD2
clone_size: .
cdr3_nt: TGTGCCAGCAGCCAAGCTAGCGGGGGGGCGAGTGATGAGCAGTTCTTC
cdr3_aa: CASSQASGGASDEQFF

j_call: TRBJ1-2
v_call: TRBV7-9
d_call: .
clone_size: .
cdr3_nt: TGTGCCAGCAGCCTTTTAACAGGAAACTATGGCTACACCTTC
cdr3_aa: CASSLLTGNYGYTF

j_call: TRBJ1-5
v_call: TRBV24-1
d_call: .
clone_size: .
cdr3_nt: TGTGCCACCAGTGCCTGGGGGGGCGGGCCCCAGCATTTT
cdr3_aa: CATSAWGGGPQHF

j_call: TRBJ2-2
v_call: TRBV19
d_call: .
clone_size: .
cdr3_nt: TGTGCCAGCGAGGGCCAAACAGCCACCGGGGAGCTGTTTTTT
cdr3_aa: CASEGQTATGELFF

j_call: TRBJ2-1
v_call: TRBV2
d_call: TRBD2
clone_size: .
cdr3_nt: TGTGCCAGCAGTGATGGGGCGGGAGTACGATACAATGAGCAGTTCTTC
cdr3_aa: CASSDGAGVRYNEQFF

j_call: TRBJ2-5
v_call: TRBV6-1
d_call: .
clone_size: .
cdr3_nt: TGTGCCAGCAAAACCGACAGGAGCGAAGAGACCCAGTACTTC
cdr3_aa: CASKTDRSEETQYF

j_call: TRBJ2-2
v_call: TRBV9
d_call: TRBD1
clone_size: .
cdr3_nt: TGTGCCAGCAGCGTACTTGGAGGACAGGGGGACCCCGGGGAGCTGTTTTTT
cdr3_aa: CASSVLGGQGDPGELFF

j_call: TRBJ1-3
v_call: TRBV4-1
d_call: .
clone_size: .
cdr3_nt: TGCGCCAGCAGCCACCCCCGGCAGGGTGGAAACACCATATATTTT
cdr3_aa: CASSHPRQGGNTIYF